The text below deals with one TCR beta chain. The antigen remains unidentified. The sample belongs to a study of identifying expanded T cells in peripheral blood. General study results and limits: Technical replicates showed about 1.1 changed clones; two weeks about 16.4; four weeks 19.

Assay: immunoSEQ multiplex PCR; the TCRdb copy retains only in-frame clones and omits some. Of about 90,000 clones in the sample, around 85% were seen once. The source of this sequence is a person aged 18-70 years in good health. Specimen: blood.

The DNA of the CDR3 is TGTGCCAGCTCACCTCACAGGGATTCCTACGAGCAGTACTTC. As protein: CASSPHRDSYEQYF. The chain couples TRBV18 to TRBJ2-7, with D perhaps matching TRBD1 (6 bases). CDR3 length equals 14 residues. V lost 3 bases, J lost 1 base, and 10 bases lay in between. The germline V gene has CDR1 KGHSH and CDR2 LQKENI.